This TCR beta chain was recorded in a study of PD-1 blockade in classical Hodgkin lymphoma. As for time point: newly diagnosed, previously untreated cHL patient sample. Starting with thawed PBMCs, CD4+ T cells were purified by magnetic negative selection. The authors used newly diagnosed, untreated classical Hodgkin lymphoma PBMCs as comparison. Study-wide results and limits: Before treatment, TCR diversity in newly diagnosed patients was reportedly lower than in healthy donors.

CDR1 SGHRS and CDR2 YFSETQ come from the germline V gene. The V gene lost 3 bases and the J gene lost 6 bases, with 17 bases spanning the gap. The CDR3 totals 15 residues. Assay: immunoSEQ multiplex PCR; the TCRdb copy retains only in-frame clones and omits some. Of under 35,000 clones listed, about 88% are singletons. To note about this clone: Its antigen is undetermined.

V and J are TRBV5-1 and TRBJ2-3; the D gene is possibly TRBD1 (6 bases). The sequence derives from a human donor with classical Hodgkin lymphoma. Material: CD4+ T cells from blood. The CDR3 protein is CASSSGLGAEDTQYF. The CDR3 nucleotides read TGCGCCAGCAGCTCGGGTCTGGGGGCGGAGGATACGCAGTATTTT.